This T cell receptor beta chain comes out of a study of regulatory T cells in long-lasting Graves disease. Study-wide points: Accuracy was possibly reduced by small sample size. The work looked only at peripheral blood and did not look at thyroid tissue.

Through Arm-PCR of CDR3 regions and iRepertoire HTBI primers, TCR beta libraries were built. A single record per CDR3 protein comes from TCRdb applying MiXCR to the multiplex PCR reads. The table shows fewer than 350,000 distinct CDR3 sequences, with over 15% occurring only once. Time point indicated: newly diagnosed GD, antithyroid drugs for less than 3 months. PBMCs were the source of the RNA used for TCR sequencing. Regarding this clonotype: Its antigen is unidentified.

CDR3 size: 13 residues. Germline lookup yields CDR1 SEHNR and CDR2 FQNEAQ (reference sequence). V lost 5 bases, J lost 7 bases, and 11 bases lay in between. The TCR was taken from a female donor with Graves disease. This rearrangement joins TRBV7-9 to TRBJ2-2; D gene ambiguous. Source: peripheral blood mononuclear cells (PBMCs), taken at new diagnosis, from a patient treated with antithyroid drugs. The CDR3 reads CASSSHQDGELFF. CDR3 coding DNA: TGTGCCAGCAGCAGCCATCAGGACGGGGAGCTGTTTTTT. The full variable domain, in which reference TRBV7-9 and TRBJ2-2 provide the parts outside the CDR3, is DTGVSQNPRHKITKRGQNVTFRCDPISEHNRLYWYRQTLGQGPEFLTYFQNEAQLEKSRLLSDRFSAERPKGSFSTLEIQRTEQGDSAMYLCASSSHQDGELFFGEGSRLTVL.